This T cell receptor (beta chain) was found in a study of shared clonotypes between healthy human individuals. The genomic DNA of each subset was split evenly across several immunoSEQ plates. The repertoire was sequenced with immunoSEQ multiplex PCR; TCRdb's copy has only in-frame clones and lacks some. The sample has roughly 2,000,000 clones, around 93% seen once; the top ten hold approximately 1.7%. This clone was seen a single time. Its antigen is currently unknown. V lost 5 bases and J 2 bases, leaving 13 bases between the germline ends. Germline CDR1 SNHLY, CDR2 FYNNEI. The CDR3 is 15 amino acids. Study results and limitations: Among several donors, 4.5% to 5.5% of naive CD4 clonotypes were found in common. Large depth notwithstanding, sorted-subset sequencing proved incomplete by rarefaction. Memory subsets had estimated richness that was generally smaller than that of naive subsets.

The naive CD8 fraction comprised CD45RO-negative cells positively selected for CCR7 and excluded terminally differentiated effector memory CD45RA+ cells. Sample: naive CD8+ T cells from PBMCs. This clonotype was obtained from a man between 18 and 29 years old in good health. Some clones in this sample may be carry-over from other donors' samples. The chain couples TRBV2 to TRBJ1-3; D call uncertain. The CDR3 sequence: CASSYETVTGNTIYF. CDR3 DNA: TGTGCCAGCAGTTATGAGACGGTGACTGGAAACACCATATATTTT.